The next 30 T cell receptor beta chains were all read from a single sample in a study of T cell clonality in common variable immunodeficiency. Assay used: immunoSEQ multiplex PCR; TCRdb lists only in-frame clones, some missing. This repertoire lists approximately 50,000 clones without singletons; more than 2% sits in the top ten. The sequencing input was peripheral blood mononuclear cells. All receptors derive from a person aged 18 to 69 in good health.

This clone has ten or more counts. The CDR3 goes on 3 residues after the read ends, and that part is filled in from the germline J gene. The gene calls are TRBV11-2 and TRBJ1-2, with 10 bases identical to TRBD1. Germline CDR1 is SGHAT and CDR2 is FQNNGV. Unmatched junction bases numbered 3, after V lost 4 bases and J lost 7 bases. The CDR3 totals 13 residues. Partial CDR3 DNA: TGTGCCAGCAGCTCGACAGGGGGCGTTGGC. This codes for CASSSTGGVG. The complete CDR3 protein is CASSSTGGVGYTF. The variable domain in full, completed from reference TRBV11-2 and TRBJ1-2, reads EAGVAQSPRYKIIEKRQSVAFWCNPISGHATLYWYQQILGQGPKLLIQFQNNGVVDDSQLPKDRFSAERLKGVDSTLKIQPAKLEDSAVYLCASSSTGGVGYTFGSGTRLTVV.

A word on this clone: The CDR3 extends 3 residues past the end of the read, so its final part is completed from the germline J gene. The rearrangement links TRBV5-4 to TRBJ2-5; 9 bases match TRBD2. This CDR3 comprises 13 residues. V shed 4 bases, J shed 5 bases, and the junction held 3 bases outside the gene matches. Germline V CDR1 and CDR2: SGHNT, YYREEE (reference sequence). The CDR3 bases that were read are TGTGCCAGCAGCACCACTAGCGGGGAGACC. Amino acid sequence: CASSTTSGET. The whole CDR3 region reads CASSTTSGETQYF. Full variable domain (rest looked up from reference TRBV5-4 and TRBJ2-5): ETGVTQSPTHLIKTRGQQVTLRCSSQSGHNTVSWYQQALGQGPQFIFQYYREEENGRGNFPPRFSGLQFPNYSSELNVNALELDDSALYLCASSTTSGETQYFGPGTRLLVL.

This clone has at least ten counts. The read stops 3 residues short of the end of the CDR3; the missing end is completed from the germline J gene. The chain is built from TRBV20-1 and TRBJ1-1; tentatively, D is TRBD1 (5 bases). The germline V gene has CDR1 DFQATT and CDR2 SNEGSKA (reference sequence). Deletions cut 3 bases from V and 7 bases from J, with 15 bases between. This CDR3 region has 13 residues. The part of the CDR3 DNA that was read is TGCAGTGCTAGGGGAGAGCAGGGAGTTGAA. Amino acids: CSARGEQGVE. The CDR3 reads in full as CSARGEQGVEAFF.

Many counts were recorded for this clone. Sequencing ends 3 residues short of the CDR3 end; the germline J gene provides the rest. V gene TRBV7-6 combines with J gene TRBJ2-1, with a tentative D call TRBD2 (7 bases). Trimming shortened V by 1 base and J by 2 bases, and 9 bases separated the two germline ends. The germline V gene has CDR1 SGHVS and CDR2 FNYEAQ. The CDR3 is made up of 15 amino acids. The DNA read from the CDR3 is TGTGCCAGCAGCTTAGTCGGGGGGCCCTACAATGAG. Translating it yields CASSLVGGPYNE. The whole CDR3 region reads CASSLVGGPYNEQFF.

This clone turned up a few times. The CDR3 end is not reached by the read, which stops 3 residues before it; the germline J gene fills it in. Within the sample, other DNA sequences also encode this same CDR3. The chain employs TRBV7-6 and TRBJ1-4; D is uncertain. Germline V gives CDR1 SGHVS, CDR2 FNYEAQ. The CDR3 is 18 amino acids. V lost 4 bases to trimming and J lost 8 bases, with 26 bases between them. The CDR3 protein is CASSYDVTSTGRTEKLFF. The DNA read from the CDR3 is TGTGCCAGCAGCTATGATGTTACCTCGACGGGGAGGACCGAAAAA. Together with reference TRBV7-6 and TRBJ1-4, the CDR3 gives the full variable domain: GAGVSQSPRYKVTKRGQDVALRCDPISGHVSLYWYRQALGQGPEFLTYFNYEAQQDKSGLPNDRFSAERPEGSISTLTIQRTEQRDSAMYRCASSYDVTSTGRTEKLFFGSGTQLSVL.

A word on this clone: The read stops 3 residues short of the end of the CDR3; the missing end is completed from the germline J gene. The chain uses TRBV20-1 and TRBJ1-4; 7 nucleotides match TRBD1. Germline V lookup: CDR1 DFQATT, CDR2 SNEGSKA (reference sequence). V lost 5 bases and J lost 5; bases outside the gene matches: 5. The CDR3 length is 13 residues. The CDR3 reads CSASGTVNEKLFF. The DNA read from the CDR3 is TGCAGTGCTTCCGGGACAGTGAATGAAAAA.

This clone was counted a few times. From the germline J gene comes the end of the CDR3, since the read stops 3 residues before it. V gene TRBV19 combines with J gene TRBJ2-7; 10 bases are a match to TRBD1. CDR3 length: 16 residues. Germline assignment: CDR1 LNHDA and CDR2 SQIVND (reference sequence). J lost 4 bases, V lost 5 bases, and 11 bases had no gene match. The CDR3 loop reads CASSPRGGTGDYEQYF. The CDR3 bases that were read are TGTGCCAGTAGTCCCCGGGGCGGGACAGGGGATTACGAG.

Many counts were recorded for this clone. The CDR3 end falls 3 residues outside the read, so it is completed with the germline J gene. J is TRBJ2-7 and V is TRBV4-1, with D possibly matching TRBD2 (6 bases). This CDR3 spans 15 amino acids. Looked up from germline, CDR1 is MGHRA and CDR2 is YSYEKL. The V gene lost 2 bases and the J gene lost 3 bases, with 14 bases spanning the gap. The CDR3 loop reads CASSQTLANLYEQYF. The covered CDR3 bases are TGCGCCAGCAGCCAAACTCTAGCGAACCTCTACGAG.

This clone was observed a few times. The read ends 3 residues shy of where the CDR3 ends; the end is completed using the germline J gene. The chain is built from TRBV7-2 and TRBJ2-3; TRBD2 matches 8 bases. The ends lost 2 bases at V and 7 bases at J; junction bases unmatched: 8. This CDR3 has 15 amino acids. Germline lookup yields CDR1 SGHTA and CDR2 FQGNSA. CDR3 DNA (partial): TGTGCCAGCAGCTTACGGGGGGGGCCGTATCATACG. Amino acid sequence: CASSLRGGPYHT. The whole CDR3 is CASSLRGGPYHTQYF.

The table lists this clone with many counts. The read ends 3 residues before the CDR3 terminus; that terminus is restored from the germline J gene. The V gene is TRBV7-3, the J gene TRBJ2-1; perhaps TRBD2 as D (5 bases). Germline CDR1 SGHTA, CDR2 FQGTGA. V was shortened by 2 bases and J by 3 bases, with 14 bases between the two germline ends. The CDR3 length is 16 residues. CDR3 DNA (partial): TGTGCCAGCAGCTTAGCATCGTCGGGGAACTACAATGAG. It codes for CASSLASSGNYNE. The complete CDR3 protein is CASSLASSGNYNEQFF. Together with reference TRBV7-3 and TRBJ2-1, the CDR3 gives the full variable domain: GAGVSQTPSNKVTEKGKYVELRCDPISGHTALYWYRQSLGQGPEFLIYFQGTGAADDSGLPNDRFFAVRPEGSVSTLKIQRTERGDSAVYLCASSLASSGNYNEQFFGPGTRLTVL.

This clone was counted at least ten times. The read stops 3 residues short of the end of the CDR3; the missing end is completed from the germline J gene. The chain combines TRBV5-1 with TRBJ2-2, with 9 bases aligning to TRBD1. V was clipped by 1 base and J by 6 bases; unmatched bases: 4. Per germline, CDR1 SGHRS and CDR2 YFSETQ. The CDR3 is 15 residues long. CDR3 sequence reads: CASSLLTGGPGELFF. Incomplete CDR3 DNA: TGCGCCAGCAGCTTGTTGACAGGGGGTCCCGGGGAG. Looking up the rest from reference TRBV5-1 and TRBJ2-2 gives the full variable domain: KAGVTQTPRYLIKTRGQQVTLSCSPISGHRSVSWYQQTPGQGLQFLFEYFSETQRNKGNFPGRFSGRQFSNSRSEMNVSTLELGDSALYLCASSLLTGGPGELFFGEGSRLTVL.

This clone was observed a few times. The DNA ends 3 residues before the CDR3 does, and the rest of the CDR3 is filled in from the germline J gene. The chain combines TRBV7-9 with TRBJ2-2; 7 nucleotides line up with TRBD2. The ends lost 2 bases at V and 6 bases at J; junction bases unmatched: 6. The CDR3 extends over 15 amino acids. The germline V gene has CDR1 SEHNR and CDR2 FQNEAQ (reference sequence). The part of the CDR3 DNA that was read is TGTGCCAGCAGCTTATTTGATGGGGGGGCCGGGGAG. It codes for CASSLFDGGAGE. The whole CDR3 region reads CASSLFDGGAGELFF.

This clone was picked up many times. The CDR3 is cut off 3 residues early in the read; its end comes from the germline J gene. The chain joins TRBV4-1 to TRBJ2-7, with 10 bases fitting TRBD2. V lost 1 base to trimming and J lost 3 bases; unmatched junction nucleotides: 6. CDR1 is MGHRA, CDR2 YSYEKL, per germline. The CDR3 is made up of 16 amino acids. CDR3 sequence reads: CASSQVLAGDLYEQYF. The part of the CDR3 DNA that was read is TGCGCCAGCAGCCAAGTCCTAGCGGGGGACCTCTACGAG.

This clone was seen many times. From the germline J gene comes the end of the CDR3, since the read stops 3 residues before it. This sequence joins TRBV6-1 and TRBJ1-1, with TRBD1 matching 7 bases. After removal of 2 bases from V and 5 bases from J, the junction contained 5 bases not matched to a gene. The CDR3 runs to 14 residues. The germline CDR1 and CDR2 sequences are MNHNS and SASEGT. The sequenced part of the CDR3 DNA is TGTGCCAGCAGTGAAAAAGGGGACAGAACTGAA. It translates to CASSEKGDRTE. The complete CDR3 sequence is CASSEKGDRTEAFF.

This clone was detected many times. The read ends 3 residues early relative to the CDR3; the germline J gene fills the gap. This rearrangement joins TRBV19 to TRBJ2-3, with 9 positions matching TRBD1. The CDR3 is made up of 13 amino acids. Unmatched junction bases numbered 4, after V lost 9 bases and J lost 3 bases. Looked up from germline, CDR1 is LNHDA and CDR2 is SQIVND (reference sequence). CDR3 DNA (partial): TGTGCCAGCCGACAGGGGGTAACAGATACG. Protein sequence: CASRQGVTDT. The whole CDR3 sequence is CASRQGVTDTQYF.

This clone was found many times. The read halts 3 residues ahead of the CDR3 end, with the missing end drawn from the germline J gene. The rearrangement joins TRBV5-1 to TRBJ2-5; 11 bases align to TRBD2. The CDR3 has 15 residues. Per germline, CDR1 SGHRS and CDR2 YFSETQ. Germline trimming cut 1 base from V and 4 bases from J; bases unmatched to any gene: 3. This chain's CDR3 is CASSLSLAGGETQYF. The sequenced part of the CDR3 DNA is TGCGCCAGCAGCTTGAGCCTAGCGGGAGGAGAGACC.

This clone was picked up a small number of times. The CDR3 end falls 3 residues outside the read, so it is completed with the germline J gene. The J gene is TRBJ1-1, the V gene TRBV2; 8 bases map to TRBD1. V gave up 8 bases and J gave up 5 bases; unmatched junction bases: 7. Germline loops: CDR1 SNHLY, CDR2 FYNNEI. This CDR3 spans 13 amino acids. The CDR3 DNA, read in part, is TGTGCCAGCGGAGAGGACAGGGTGACTGAA. Encoded protein: CASGEDRVTE. The full CDR3 protein reads CASGEDRVTEAFF.

This clone was observed a handful of times. The read ends 3 residues shy of where the CDR3 ends; the end is completed using the germline J gene. This chain links TRBV7-9 with TRBJ2-7, with 11 bases aligning to TRBD2. CDR1 and CDR2 from the germline V gene are SEHNR and FQNEAQ (reference sequence). V dropped 6 bases and J dropped 6; count of bases not matched to a gene: 10. CDR3 length: 15 residues. The CDR3 is CASSYSSGRAGEQYF. The DNA read from the CDR3 is TGTGCCAGCAGTTACAGTAGCGGGAGGGCCGGCGAG.

Remarks on this clone: The sequence runs out 3 residues before the end of the CDR3; the remainder is reconstructed from the germline J gene. The chain couples TRBV5-1 to TRBJ2-3, with 12 bases fitting TRBD2. The CDR3 has 17 residues. V lost 2 bases and J lost 4; bases outside the gene matches: 8. Germline V gene sequence: CDR1 SGHRS, CDR2 YFSETQ. CDR3 DNA (partial): TGCGCCAGCAGCTTCGGGCTAGCGGGGGGGCAAGCAGATACG. Amino acid sequence: CASSFGLAGGQADT. The whole CDR3 is CASSFGLAGGQADTQYF.

This clone was found many times. The CDR3 end falls 3 residues outside the read, so it is completed with the germline J gene. The J gene is TRBJ2-3, the V gene TRBV7-3; 12 positions agree with TRBD1. The CDR3 contains 17 residues. V dropped 5 bases and J dropped 1; count of bases not matched to a gene: 7. Germline V gene lookup returns CDR1 SGHTA and CDR2 FQGTGA. The DNA read from the CDR3 is TGTGCCAGCAGCCTCCTGGGACAGGGGGCCGGCACAGATACG. Translation: CASSLLGQGAGTDT. The complete CDR3 protein is CASSLLGQGAGTDTQYF.

This clone was counted between two and nine times. The sequenced fragment ends 3 residues before the CDR3 boundary, so the rest is inferred from the germline J gene. This rearrangement joins TRBV20-1 to TRBJ1-6; weak D call: TRBD1 (5 bases). Germline CDR1 and CDR2: DFQATT and SNEGSKA (reference sequence). The CDR3 length is 14 residues. The CDR3: CSASRASGANALHF. The covered CDR3 bases are TGCAGTGCTAGTAGGGCGTCTGGGGCCAACGCC.

This clone has ten or more counts. Read coverage stops 3 residues before the CDR3 terminus; the germline J gene supplies the remainder. The chain uses TRBV30 and TRBJ1-1, with D maybe TRBD1 (5 bases). The CDR3 is made up of 14 amino acids. Germline V lookup: CDR1 GTSNPN, CDR2 SVGIG (reference sequence). Trimming left V 0 bases short and J 4 bases short, with 12 bases between. The part of the CDR3 DNA that was read is TGTGCCTGGAGTGTAGGTTGGGGGGGCACTGAA. It translates to CAWSVGWGGTE. The full-length CDR3 reads as CAWSVGWGGTEAFF.

The sequenced part of the CDR3 DNA is TGCGCCAGCTCGACTGGCGGGAGGTTGGGTTCAGATACG. It specifies CASSTGGRLGSDT. The full-length CDR3 reads as CASSTGGRLGSDTQYF. The rearrangement links TRBV5-1 to TRBJ2-3, with TRBD2 matching over 8 bases. Coverage ceases 3 residues before the CDR3 finishes, and the germline J gene fills in the end. Germline values: CDR1 SGHRS, CDR2 YFSETQ. V was clipped by 7 bases and J by 4 bases; unmatched bases: 14. The CDR3 contains 16 residues. The entire variable domain, with the rest obtained from reference TRBV5-1 and TRBJ2-3, is as follows: KAGVTQTPRYLIKTRGQQVTLSCSPISGHRSVSWYQQTPGQGLQFLFEYFSETQRNKGNFPGRFSGRQFSNSRSEMNVSTLELGDSALYLCASSTGGRLGSDTQYFGPGTRLTVL.

This clone was seen repeatedly, ten times or more. Read sequence stops 3 residues before the CDR3 end, and the germline J gene provides the missing end. V and J are TRBV6-2 or TRBV6-3 and TRBJ2-5; 15 bases agree with TRBD2. The CDR3 length is 16 residues. Germline CDR1 is MNHEY and CDR2 is SVGEGT. V was pared by 6 bases and J by 4 bases, with 6 bases of the junction left unmatched. CDR3 residues: CASRRTSGGVLETQYF. CDR3 DNA (partial): TGTGCCAGCAGGAGGACTAGCGGGGGGGTATTAGAGACC.

This clone was found many times. The CDR3 end lies 3 residues beyond the end of the read and is filled in from the germline J gene. The V gene is TRBV4-1, the J gene TRBJ1-1; D is ambiguous. Germline V gene lookup returns CDR1 MGHRA and CDR2 YSYEKL. CDR3 length: 13 residues. CDR3 in amino acids: CASSLRADTRAFF. The sequenced part of the CDR3 DNA is TGCGCCAGCAGCCTCAGAGCTGACACCAGG.

As concerns this clone: Read sequence stops 3 residues before the CDR3 end, and the germline J gene provides the missing end. The rearrangement links TRBV2 to TRBJ2-7; D unclear. There are 12 residues in the CDR3. Germline V gene sequence: CDR1 SNHLY, CDR2 FYNNEI. With 3 bases removed from V and 5 bases from J, the gap between germline ends came to 8 bases. The part of the CDR3 DNA that was read is TGTGCCAGCAGTGAGTTCGTAAACGAG. As protein: CASSEFVNE. The entire CDR3 protein is CASSEFVNEQYF.

This clone came up many times. From the germline J gene comes the end of the CDR3, since the read stops 3 residues before it. The chain carries TRBV14 and TRBJ1-2, with D possibly being TRBD1 (6 bases). The germline gives CDR1 SGHDN, CDR2 FVKESK. The CDR3 loop spans 14 amino acids. The covered CDR3 bases are TGTGCCAGCAGCCAAGTCACAGGGACGGGAGGC. Translated: CASSQVTGTGG. The whole CDR3 region reads CASSQVTGTGGYTF.

At least ten counts were recorded for this clone. The CDR3 end falls 3 residues outside the read, so it is completed with the germline J gene. V gene TRBV7-3 combines with J gene TRBJ2-1; 7 bases fit TRBD2. V gave up 0 bases and J gave up 2 bases; unmatched junction bases: 4. This CDR3 has 16 amino acids. Germline loops: CDR1 SGHTA, CDR2 FQGTGA. CDR3 amino acids: CASSLTGREPYNEQFF. The CDR3 bases that were read are TGTGCCAGCAGCTTAACCGGGCGGGAGCCCTACAATGAG.

This clone was recorded at least ten times. The CDR3 end lies 3 residues beyond the end of the read and is filled in from the germline J gene. V and J are TRBV7-3 and TRBJ2-7, with 10 bases lining up with TRBD1. V dropped 4 bases and J dropped 0; count of bases not matched to a gene: 3. This CDR3 region has 15 residues. Looked up from germline, CDR1 is SGHTA and CDR2 is FQGTGA. The CDR3 sequence is CASSSWTGGSYEQYF. The CDR3 DNA, read in part, is TGTGCCAGCAGCTCCTGGACAGGGGGCTCCTACGAG.

This clone came up a few times. From the germline J gene comes the end of the CDR3, since the read stops 3 residues before it. The rearrangement joins TRBV5-1 to TRBJ2-1; 12 nucleotides agree with TRBD2. V lost 4 bases, J lost 5 bases, and 4 bases stayed unmatched. The germline gives CDR1 SGHRS, CDR2 YFSETQ. The CDR3 spans 15 residues. The CDR3 reads CASSGLAGINNEQFF. The DNA read from the CDR3 is TGCGCCAGCAGCGGACTAGCGGGGATAAACAATGAG.